The 17 T cell receptor beta chains below were found in one sample sequenced in a study of T-cell reconstitution after alpha-beta-depleted transplantation in children. Using unique molecular identifiers, the investigators prepared the TCRbeta library. TCRdb analysed the PCR reads with MiXCR anew, one entry per CDR3 protein. The sample gives more than 300,000 distinct CDR3 sequences, roughly 16% of which show up once; approximately 38% is in the top ten. The sample in question was PBMCs, mostly from graft donor cells, obtained 360 days after TCRalphabeta/CD19-depleted stem cell transplant. Receptors were obtained from a male patient aged 2-15 years who had a stem cell transplant for acute lymphoblastic leukemia, so the T cells may come from the graft donor.

This clonotype was counted a few times. The chain carries TRBV6-2 or TRBV6-3 and TRBJ2-2; no firm D call. The CDR3 is made up of 15 amino acids. Germline V CDR1 and CDR2: MNHEY, SVGEGT. The V and J ends lost 5 bases and 0 bases respectively, with 10 bases between them. The CDR3 nucleotides read TGTGCCAGCAGTATAGAGGACCCGAACACCGGGGAGCTGTTTTTT. Protein: CASSIEDPNTGELFF.

The genes are TRBV6-4 and TRBJ2-1; D gene uncertain. The V end lost 0 bases, the J end lost 2 bases, and 11 bases lay between the germline ends. The CDR3 runs 16 residues. Per the germline V gene, CDR1 is MRHNA and CDR2 is SNTAGT. CDR3 sequence (DNA): TGTGCCAGCAGTGACTCCCTAGTCGGTGCCTACAATGAGCAGTTCTTC. Amino acid sequence: CASSDSLVGAYNEQFF.

This clonotype was found a few times. The chain links TRBV18 to TRBJ1-1; the D gene is possibly TRBD1 (6 bases). Trimming stripped 2 bases from V and 1 base from J, with 8 bases between. CDR1 is KGHSH, CDR2 LQKENI, per germline. The CDR3 totals 14 residues. The CDR3 nucleotides read TGTGCCAGCTCACCAGGGGGCAAGAACACTGAAGCTTTCTTT. Its translation is CASSPGGKNTEAFF.

This clonotype was seen more than once but under ten times. The J gene is TRBJ2-7, the V gene TRBV4-3, with TRBD2 matching 7 bases. The CDR3 is made up of 16 amino acids. V lost 2 bases to trimming and J lost 0 bases; unmatched junction nucleotides: 7. The germline gives CDR1 LGHNA, CDR2 YSLEER. The DNA for the CDR3 is TGCGCCAGCAGCCAACGCGGGGGATTACCCTCCTACGAGCAGTACTTC. Its translation is CASSQRGGLPSYEQYF.

V gene TRBV28 combines with J gene TRBJ1-1, with D unresolved. The CDR3 sequence is 16 residues long. Trimming left V 5 bases short and J 0 bases short, with 16 bases between. Germline loops: CDR1 MDHEN, CDR2 SYDVKM. The CDR3 sequence: CASSSPILGMNTEAFF. The CDR3 DNA sequence: TGTGCCAGCAGTAGCCCCATTCTAGGAATGAACACTGAAGCTTTCTTT.

This chain joins TRBV20-1 and TRBJ2-1; TRBD2 matches 9 bases. The CDR3 has 13 amino acids. Germline loops: CDR1 DFQATT, CDR2 SNEGSKA (reference sequence). V trimming: 3 bases; J trimming: 8 bases; junction bases outside the gene matches: 5. Here the CDR3 reads CSASGTSIHEQFF. The CDR3 DNA is TGCAGTGCTAGCGGGACTAGCATCCATGAGCAGTTCTTC.

The table lists this clonotype with many counts. The chain has TRBV27 and TRBJ2-3; TRBD1 aligns across 7 bases. Unmatched junction bases numbered 6, after V lost 3 bases and J lost 9 bases. CDR1 is MNHEY, CDR2 SMNVEV, per germline (reference sequence). The CDR3 runs 13 residues. CDR3 in amino acids: CASSFQGDGTQYF. CDR3 nucleotide sequence: TGTGCCAGCAGTTTTCAGGGGGATGGGACGCAGTATTTT.

V usage is TRBV6-2 or TRBV6-3 and J usage is TRBJ1-6; no reliable D call. V dropped 8 bases and J dropped 9 bases, with 23 bases sitting between them. Germline V gene lookup returns CDR1 MNHEY and CDR2 SVGEGT. The CDR3 loop spans 16 amino acids. The CDR3 DNA follows: TGTGCCAGCGAAGGAACCGTTAGGCCTTGGGGTTCACCCCTCCACTTT. It specifies CASEGTVRPWGSPLHF.

The rearrangement uses TRBV28 and TRBJ1-5; 8 nucleotides match TRBD1. With 6 bases clipped from V and 0 bases from J, the junction kept 10 bases outside the gene matches. The CDR3 loop spans 17 amino acids. In germline, CDR1 is MDHEN, CDR2 SYDVKM. CDR3 loop: CASSSGGTGDSNQPQHF. The CDR3 region has the DNA TGTGCCAGCAGCTCGGGGGGGACAGGCGATAGCAATCAGCCCCAGCATTTT.

The rearrangement links TRBV20-1 to TRBJ2-7; 9 bases map to TRBD2. The trim removed 1 base at V and 6 bases at J, leaving 10 bases unmatched. In germline, CDR1 is DFQATT, CDR2 SNEGSKA (reference sequence). The CDR3 is made up of 15 amino acids. CDR3 nucleotides: TGCAGTGCTAGAGGGGAGCGGGAGGAGTATGGCGAGCAGTACTTC. This sequence encodes CSARGEREEYGEQYF.

The chain carries TRBV10-3 and TRBJ2-2; D is perhaps TRBD2 (6 bases). The CDR3 is 17 residues long. The V gene lost 6 bases and the J gene lost 1 base, with 18 bases spanning the gap. In germline, CDR1 is ENHRY, CDR2 SYGVKD. The CDR3 bases are TGTGCCATCAGAATCCCCCGACTAGATCGGAACACCGGGGAGCTGTTTTTT. As protein: CAIRIPRLDRNTGELFF.

The gene calls are TRBV10-3 and TRBJ2-5, with 15 bases fitting TRBD2. Germline V gene lookup returns CDR1 ENHRY and CDR2 SYGVKD. This CDR3 is 16 amino acids long. The V segment lost 3 bases and the J segment 4 bases; nucleotides outside the gene matches: 3. The CDR3 is CAISDGLAGGTETQYF. The CDR3 DNA reads TGTGCCATCAGTGACGGACTAGCGGGAGGGACAGAGACCCAGTACTTC.

This clonotype came up many times. The CDR3 sequence: CASSSRASLGGQYF. CDR3 nucleotide sequence: TGTGCCAGCAGTTCACGGGCCTCACTCGGCGGGCAGTACTTC. The rearrangement links TRBV6-5 to TRBJ2-7; D not resolved. CDR3 size: 14 residues. In germline, CDR1 is MNHEY, CDR2 SVGAGI. The germline V and J ends were trimmed by 4 bases and 9 bases, with 19 bases remaining between them.

This clonotype qualifies as medium-sized. V is TRBV5-5 and J is TRBJ2-3, with TRBD2 matching 12 bases. CDR3 length: 17 amino acids. V dropped 0 bases and J dropped 3; count of bases not matched to a gene: 5. CDR1 is SGHKS, CDR2 YYEKEE, per germline (reference sequence). The DNA of the CDR3 is TGTGCCAGCAGCTTGGGACTAGCGGGAGTGACTACAGATACGCAGTATTTT. Its protein product is CASSLGLAGVTTDTQYF.

The chain links TRBV29-1 to TRBJ2-5, with 9 bases fitting TRBD2. The germline V gene encodes CDR1 SQVTM and CDR2 ANQGSEA. The CDR3 length is 17 residues. With 0 bases clipped from V and 5 bases from J, the junction kept 13 bases outside the gene matches. CDR3: CSVEEGNIAGAGETQYF. The CDR3 coding sequence is TGCAGCGTTGAAGAGGGGAACATAGCGGGAGCAGGGGAGACCCAGTACTTC.

This clonotype showed up many times. The V gene is TRBV4-1, the J gene TRBJ2-7; 7 bases agree with TRBD1. V shed 4 bases and J 3 bases; nucleotides not matched to a gene: 9. The CDR3 length is 15 residues. The V gene's germline CDR1 is MGHRA and CDR2 YSYEKL. CDR3 nucleotide sequence: TGCGCCAGCAGCCGGACGCACAGGGACAGCTACGAGCAGTACTTC. Amino acid sequence: CASSRTHRDSYEQYF.

V is TRBV12-3 or TRBV12-4 and J is TRBJ2-3; D call uncertain. The CDR3 spans 16 residues. Trimming cost V 0 bases and J 0 bases, with 10 bases left between them. The CDR3 spells CASSLAGRPSTDTQYF. CDR3 DNA: TGTGCCAGCAGTTTAGCGGGCCGGCCTAGCACAGATACGCAGTATTTT.